The TCR beta chain described here comes from a study of control samples from healthy donors and cancer patients. Germline CDR1 is GTSNPN and CDR2 is SVGIG (reference sequence). This CDR3 region has 16 residues. V lost 2 bases to trimming and J lost 2 bases, with 13 bases between them. In this sample, this clone turned up once. Assay: immunoSEQ multiplex PCR; the TCRdb copy retains only in-frame clones and omits some. The repertoire holds just under 150,000 clones, with 91% as singletons. This sequence was found in a young man in good health. The rearrangement uses TRBV30 and TRBJ2-6; D call uncertain. Sample: blood. CDR3 DNA: TGTGCCTGGAGTTTGATGACCTTTGCTGGGGCCAACGTCCTGACTTTC. This codes for CAWSLMTFAGANVLTF.